A single sample is the source of the 5 T cell receptor beta chains below, sequenced in a study of blood T cell repertoires in COVID-19. Method: immunoSEQ multiplex PCR; TCRdb's copy keeps in-frame clones and lacks some. The table records some 120,000 clones, more than 70% of them present only once. The sequencing input was peripheral blood. The receptor source for this set is a woman in her sixties with acute or convalescent COVID-19.

The chain links TRBV29-1 to TRBJ1-1; tentatively, D is TRBD1 (6 bases). The CDR3 runs to 14 residues. The V end was cut by 4 bases, the J end by 2 bases, with 14 bases between. Looked up from germline, CDR1 is SQVTM and CDR2 is ANQGSEA. DNA of the CDR3: TGCAGCGTTGGTCGACCGGGACAAAACACTGAAGCTTTCTTT. Protein sequence: CSVGRPGQNTEAFF.

CDR3 coding DNA: TGTGCCAGCAGTCTACTCCCCGTTAATGAGCAGTTCTTC. It translates to CASSLLPVNEQFF. The chain has TRBV28 and TRBJ2-1; D remains ambiguous. The CDR3 is made up of 13 amino acids. Germline V gives CDR1 MDHEN, CDR2 SYDVKM. V was shortened by 5 bases and J by 7 bases, with 12 bases between the two germline ends.

This clone was counted a single time. V gene TRBV14 combines with J gene TRBJ1-1; D is unclear. Germline CDR1 is SGHDN and CDR2 is FVKESK. The CDR3 is 13 amino acids. The V end was cut by 3 bases, the J end by 1 base, with 6 bases between. The CDR3 loop reads CASSQTTNTEAFF. For the CDR3, the DNA is TGTGCCAGCAGCCAGACAACGAACACTGAAGCTTTCTTT.

The rearrangement links TRBV25-1 to TRBJ1-4, with D tentatively TRBD1 (5 bases). The germline V gene encodes CDR1 MGHDK and CDR2 SYGVNS. V lost 3 bases and J lost 4, with 12 bases in between. The CDR3 sequence is 15 residues long. CDR3 in amino acids: CASSEGQSLNEKLFF. The CDR3 DNA reads TGTGCCAGCAGTGAGGGGCAGAGCCTTAATGAAAAACTGTTTTTT.

The CDR3 loop is CASSLGGTGGGNQPQHF. The CDR3 nucleotides read TGTGCCAGCAGCTTAGGGGGGACAGGGGGTGGCAATCAGCCCCAGCATTTT. The chain is built from TRBV11-2 and TRBJ1-5; 11 nucleotides align to TRBD1. Trimming cost V 1 base and J 2 bases; bases outside gene matches: 4. Germline-derived CDR1 and CDR2 are SGHAT and FQNNGV. The CDR3 has 17 amino acids.